This T cell receptor beta chain was sequenced for a study of Graves' ophthalmopathy and Graves' hyperthyroidism. Study summary: Being free of ophthalmopathy for 18 months of follow-up defined stable hyperthyroidism.

The table lists this clonotype with many counts. No antigen is known for it. Overall study results and limits: With about 86% sensitivity and roughly 77% specificity, a 13-signature model separated ophthalmopathy from stable hyperthyroidism.

TCR beta CDR3 regions were amplified from RNA transcripts. First-round RT-PCR relied on HTBI primers, and a second-round multiplex PCR came next. MiXCR, run by TCRdb on the multiplex PCR reads, gives a single entry per CDR3 protein. The table includes around 520,000 distinct CDR3 sequences, 35% to 45% detected once. CDR3 length: 17 amino acids. V was shortened by 2 bases and J by 5 bases, with 16 bases between the two germline ends. Germline CDR1 SGHTA, CDR2 FQGNSA. This chain links TRBV7-2 with TRBJ1-6; D not certain. This clonotype originated in an adult man with Graves' hyperthyroidism. The sequenced material came from peripheral blood or thyroid tissue (not recorded which). CDR3 protein: CASSLKHLISHNSPLHF. CDR3 nucleotide sequence: TGTGCCAGCAGCTTAAAACATCTGATCTCGCATAATTCACCCCTCCACTTT. Complete variable domain (other parts from reference TRBV7-2 and TRBJ1-6): GAGVSQSPSNKVTEKGKDVELRCDPISGHTALYWYRQSLGQGLEFLIYFQGNSAPDKSGLPSDRFSAERTGGSVSTLTIQRTQQEDSAVYLCASSLKHLISHNSPLHFGNGTRLTVT.